This T cell receptor beta chain comes out of a study of blood T cells in healthy people across ages. Study-wide findings and caveats: It was not known whether donors were CMV positive (a possible confounder of expanded clonotype changes).

Then a second PCR, running roughly 7 to 11 cycles, was carried out with a sample-barcoded 5' primer and a J-beta primer mix. One entry per CDR3 protein results from TCRdb running MiXCR on the 5' RACE reads. The sample lists some 1,800,000 distinct CDR3 sequences, 39% occurring once. In each sample, at least 7 million PBMCs were isolated. In the case of this clonotype: What it recognizes is unknown.

This receptor was identified in a human donor in good health. Sequenced: blood.

CDR3 residues: CASSLGGSVGEQYF. The CDR3 nucleotides are TGTGCCAGCAGTTTAGGGGGCAGTGTGGGTGAGCAGTACTTC. The rearrangement uses TRBV27 and TRBJ2-7, with TRBD1 as a possible D gene (6 bases). The V end lost 2 bases, the J end lost 7 bases, and 15 bases lay between the germline ends. CDR1 MNHEY and CDR2 SMNVEV come from the germline V gene (reference sequence). The CDR3 is 14 amino acids.